The rows below give T cell receptor beta chains drawn from one sample of a study of T cells after yellow fever vaccination. MiXCR, applied by TCRdb to the 5' RACE reads, yields one record per CDR3 protein. This sample has roughly 150,000 distinct CDR3 sequences, with roughly 8.2% found just once. The sample here was CD4+ T cells sorted from PBMCs, taken 5 days after the yellow fever booster vaccination. Receptors were obtained from a man younger than 40 who received the YFV17D yellow fever vaccine. The conserved cysteine and the conserved F or W are not part of the CDR3 here. The order of the fields is V gene, J gene, CDR3 protein.

>TRBV7-2|TRBJ2-7
ASSSHLPREGYEQY
>TRBV28|TRBJ2-4
ASSLGQGGAIQY
>TRBV7-2|TRBJ2-7
ASSLKQYEQY
>TRBV11-2|TRBJ2-1
ASSRTSGASSYNEQF
>TRBV20-1|TRBJ2-1
SAIDFRTGTNEQF
>TRBV6-2/TRBV6-3|TRBJ2-7
ASSPRRNYEQY
>TRBV7-9|TRBJ2-1
ASSLDSPSSYNEQF
>TRBV29-1|TRBJ2-7
SVDRGTRDCEQY
>TRBV30|TRBJ2-1
AWSVLAGVNEQF
>TRBV20-1|TRBJ2-4
SAIRQPQDIQY
>TRBV10-2|TRBJ2-2
ASSDGALPEELF
>TRBV29-1|TRBJ1-2
SVGGGAQGYT
>TRBV18|TRBJ2-7
ASSPRAGASHEQY
>TRBV20-1|TRBJ2-3
SASSGSSPDTQY
>TRBV7-2|TRBJ1-2
ASSPAPSTRSNYGYT
>TRBV7-2|TRBJ2-1
ASNRVAGGPSEQF
>TRBV3-1|TRBJ2-3
ASSRGRRLAGSTDTQY
>TRBV7-6|TRBJ2-4
ASSAVTGGDNIQY
>TRBV25-1|TRBJ1-2
ASSAGTGVNGYT
>TRBV7-8|TRBJ2-1
ASSLDRGRENEQF
>TRBV10-2|TRBJ2-1
ASSEASGRPSSNEQF
>TRBV5-1|TRBJ2-7
ASSSTTSRNDYEQY
>TRBV27|TRBJ1-6
ASSRRDNSPLH
>TRBV20-1|TRBJ2-2
SATPALGQGNSGELF
>TRBV7-9|TRBJ2-5
ASSLTQETQY
>TRBV20-1|TRBJ1-1
SATTPTGGGTEAF
>TRBV7-2|TRBJ2-5
ASSLVPVAGETQY
>TRBV4-3|TRBJ2-1
AISQEIGTSIYHEQF
>TRBV30|TRBJ2-3
AWSVEGYTQY
>TRBV30|TRBJ2-3
AWSVGGAIDTQY
>TRBV5-1|TRBJ2-3
ASSPEEASTQY
>TRBV25-1|TRBJ2-7
ASSEGAPSYEQY
>TRBV11-2|TRBJ1-1
ASSLILSRTGEAF
>TRBV20-1|TRBJ2-5
SVSSPGGTQY
>TRBV5-1|TRBJ2-1
ASSEGGNEQF
>TRBV20-1|TRBJ2-3
SAAPPSSGRYDTQY
>TRBV20-1|TRBJ1-5
SASLDSYNQPQH
>TRBV10-3|TRBJ2-7
AISESRQSYEQY
>TRBV18|TRBJ2-7
ASSPQYRENEQY
>TRBV18|TRBJ1-2
ASSPVMGADYT
>TRBV18|TRBJ2-7
ASSGDLQVIEQY